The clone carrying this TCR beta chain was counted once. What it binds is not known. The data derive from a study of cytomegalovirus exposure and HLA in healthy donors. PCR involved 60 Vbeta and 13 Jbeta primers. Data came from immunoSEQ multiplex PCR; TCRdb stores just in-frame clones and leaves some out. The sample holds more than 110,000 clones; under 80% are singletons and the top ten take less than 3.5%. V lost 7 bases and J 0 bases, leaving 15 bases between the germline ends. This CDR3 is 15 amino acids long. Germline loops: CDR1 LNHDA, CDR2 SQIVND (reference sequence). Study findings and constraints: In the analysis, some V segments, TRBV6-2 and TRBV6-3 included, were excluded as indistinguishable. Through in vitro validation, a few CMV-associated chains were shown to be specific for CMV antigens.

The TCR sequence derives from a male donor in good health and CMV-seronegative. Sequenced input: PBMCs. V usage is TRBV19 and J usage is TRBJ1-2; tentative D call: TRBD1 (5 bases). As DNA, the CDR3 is TGTGCCAGTACCGTCACGGGGGAGGCTAACTATGGCTACACCTTC. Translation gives CASTVTGEANYGYTF.